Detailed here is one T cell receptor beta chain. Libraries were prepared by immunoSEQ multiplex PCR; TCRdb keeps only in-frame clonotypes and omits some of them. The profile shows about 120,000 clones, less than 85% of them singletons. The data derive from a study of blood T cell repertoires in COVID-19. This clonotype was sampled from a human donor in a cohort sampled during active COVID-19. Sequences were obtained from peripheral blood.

CDR3 protein: CASSFSRANTGELFF. The CDR3 nucleotides are TGTGCCAGCAGCTTTAGCAGAGCGAACACCGGGGAGCTGTTTTTT. V usage is TRBV7-2 and J usage is TRBJ2-2, with D unclear. V lost 3 bases to trimming and J lost 0 bases, with 8 bases between them. Germline lookup yields CDR1 SGHTA and CDR2 FQGNSA. The CDR3 covers 15 residues.